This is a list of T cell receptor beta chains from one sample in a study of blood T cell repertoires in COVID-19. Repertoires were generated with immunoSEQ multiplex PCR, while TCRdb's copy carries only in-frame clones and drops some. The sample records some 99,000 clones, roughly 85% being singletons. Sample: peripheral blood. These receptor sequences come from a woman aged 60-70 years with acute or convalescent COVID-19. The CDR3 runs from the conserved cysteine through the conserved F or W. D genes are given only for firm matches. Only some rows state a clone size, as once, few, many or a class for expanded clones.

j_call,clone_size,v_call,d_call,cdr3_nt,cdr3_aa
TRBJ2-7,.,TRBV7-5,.,TGTGCCAGAAGCTTTAGGGACTTCAAACGACTCTCCTACGAGCAGTACTTC,CARSFRDFKRLSYEQYF
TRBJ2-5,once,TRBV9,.,TGTGCCAGCAGCGGAGGCCTCCGGAGGGAGACCCAGTACTTC,CASSGGLRRETQYF
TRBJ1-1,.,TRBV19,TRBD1,TGTGCCAGTAGTCCGGACAGGGGAACCGGAGCTTTCTTT,CASSPDRGTGAFF
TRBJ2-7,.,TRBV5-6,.,TGTGCCAGCAGCTTGGGCCCGAGTAACTACGAGCAGTACTTC,CASSLGPSNYEQYF
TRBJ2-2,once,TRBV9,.,TGTGCCAGCAGCCGACAGTCGGTCCCCGGGGAGCTGTTTTTT,CASSRQSVPGELFF
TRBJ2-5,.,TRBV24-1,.,TGTGCCACCGGTACGGACTTGGGGACCCAGTACTTC,CATGTDLGTQYF
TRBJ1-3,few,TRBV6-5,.,TGTGCCAGCAGTTACTCAGGGGGTTCGAGAGGAAACACCATATATTTT,CASSYSGGSRGNTIYF
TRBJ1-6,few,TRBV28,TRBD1,TGTGCCAGCAGTTTGGCAGGGGGAGATTCTGGAACCCTCCACTTT,CASSLAGGDSGTLHF
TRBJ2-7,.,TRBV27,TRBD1,TGTGCCAGCAGCCCCCGGGACAGGGCGCTGGGGGAGCAGTACTTC,CASSPRDRALGEQYF
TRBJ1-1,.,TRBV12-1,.,TGTGCCAGCAGCTTTTCGTCCCGCAGGCACCACGGTTGGGACACTGAAGCTTTCTTT,CASSFSSRRHHGWDTEAFF
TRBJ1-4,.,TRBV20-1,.,TGCAGTGCTAGTAGGGACATTGAAAAACTGTTTTTT,CSASRDIEKLFF
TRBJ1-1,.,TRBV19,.,TGTGCCAGTAGTCTCAGGGGGAACACTGAAGCTTTCTTT,CASSLRGNTEAFF
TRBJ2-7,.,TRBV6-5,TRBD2,TGTGCCAGCGGAAGCGGGGGCCCCTACGAGCAGTACTTC,CASGSGGPYEQYF
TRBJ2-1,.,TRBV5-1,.,TGCGCCAGCAGCACTGACAGCCGCTCCTACAATGAGCAGTTCTTC,CASSTDSRSYNEQFF
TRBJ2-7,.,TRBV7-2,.,TGTGCCAGCAGCTTTCCCTCCTCGGGGTCCTACGAGCAGTACTTC,CASSFPSSGSYEQYF
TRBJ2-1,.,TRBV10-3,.,TGTGCCATCAGTGAGACGGGACACTCCTACAATGAGCAGTTCTTC,CAISETGHSYNEQFF
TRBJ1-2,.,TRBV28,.,TGTGCCAGCAGCCCCCGAGGAGGGGGGGGCTATGGCTACACCTTC,CASSPRGGGGYGYTF
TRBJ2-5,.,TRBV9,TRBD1,TGTGCCAGCAGCGTAGGCAGGGGGCAAGAGACCCAGTACTTC,CASSVGRGQETQYF
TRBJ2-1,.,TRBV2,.,TGTGCCAGCACTGAGGCGGACTCCTACAATGAGCAGTTCTTC,CASTEADSYNEQFF
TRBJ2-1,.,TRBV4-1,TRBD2,TGCGCCAGCAGCCAAGAGATATGGGGACTAGTTTCTCTAAATGAGCAGTTCTTC,CASSQEIWGLVSLNEQFF
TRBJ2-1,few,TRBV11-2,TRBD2,TGTGCCAGCAGCTTATTCCGGGAGGTCAATGAGCAGTTCTTC,CASSLFREVNEQFF
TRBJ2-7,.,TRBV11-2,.,TGTGCCAGCAGCCGAAAGGGGGAATCCCTCTCCTACGAGCAGTACTTC,CASSRKGESLSYEQYF
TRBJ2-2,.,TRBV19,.,TGTGCCACCTCACTTGTGAACACCGGGGAGCTGTTTTTT,CATSLVNTGELFF
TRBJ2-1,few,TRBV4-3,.,TGCGCCAGCAGCCAAGATCGTAGCAGCAGCTACAATGAGCAGTTCTTC,CASSQDRSSSYNEQFF
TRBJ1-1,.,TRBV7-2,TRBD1,TGTGCCAGCAGCTTATTCGGACAGGGACCCATGAACACTGAAGCTTTCTTT,CASSLFGQGPMNTEAFF
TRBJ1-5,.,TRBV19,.,TGTGCCAGTAGCGGGGGGGCGAGCAATCAGCCCCAGCATTTT,CASSGGASNQPQHF
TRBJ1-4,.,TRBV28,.,TGTGCCAGCAGCCTGGACTGGGCGGGGGAAAAACTGTTTTTT,CASSLDWAGEKLFF
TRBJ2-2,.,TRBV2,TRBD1,TGTGCCAGCAGCCGGACAGGGACGGAGCTGTTTTTT,CASSRTGTELFF
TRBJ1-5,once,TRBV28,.,TGTGCCAGCAGTTTATCAGGGGCAGGAGGTCAGCCCCAGCATTTT,CASSLSGAGGQPQHF